This TCR beta chain came from a study of blood T cell repertoires in COVID-19. Study as a whole: Nucleic acid was either cDNA or gDNA, and it came from T cells, B-cell-depleted T cells, or PBMCs.

Repertoires were generated with immunoSEQ multiplex PCR, while TCRdb's copy carries only in-frame clones and drops some. This table holds about 410,000 clones, nearly 90% found once. Clinical history as reported by participants underpinned cohort assignment. Cohort 3 recovery required two negative PCRs, clearance, or symptom resolution. Germline CDR1 reads SGHDT; CDR2 reads YYEEEE. The CDR3 is 16 amino acids. Trimming removed 3 bases from V and 1 base from J; junction bases left unmatched: 4. The sequenced sample consisted of PBMCs or T cells enriched from blood (not recorded which). The TCR was taken from a young woman who had recovered from COVID-19. This chain uses TRBV5-6 with TRBJ2-2, with TRBD2 matching over 9 bases. CDR3 DNA sequence: TGTGCCAGCAGCTCGGCGGGGGGGCTGAACACCGGGGAGCTGTTTTTT. Translating gives CASSSAGGLNTGELFF.